Sequencing of this TCR beta chain was carried out in a study of T cell changes during pregnancy in multiple sclerosis. Assay: immunoSEQ multiplex PCR; the TCRdb copy retains only in-frame clones and omits some. This sample carries approximately 51,000 clones, over 80% of them seen once, and the ten largest clones take 0.45% to 0.65%. Germline CDR1 reads SGHDN; CDR2 reads FVKESK. The V gene end was trimmed by 1 base and the J gene end by 4 bases; junction bases not matched to a gene: 5. The CDR3 runs 15 residues. The receptor comes from a female donor with multiple sclerosis, enrolled in a pregnancy study. The chain has TRBV14 and TRBJ1-2; 8 bases match TRBD1. The sample consisted of CD4+ T cells from peripheral blood mononuclear cells, taken after pregnancy. In DNA form, the CDR3 reads TGTGCCAGCAGCCAAGGACAGGGGCCTGGCTATGGCTACACCTTC. Its protein is CASSQGQGPGYGYTF.